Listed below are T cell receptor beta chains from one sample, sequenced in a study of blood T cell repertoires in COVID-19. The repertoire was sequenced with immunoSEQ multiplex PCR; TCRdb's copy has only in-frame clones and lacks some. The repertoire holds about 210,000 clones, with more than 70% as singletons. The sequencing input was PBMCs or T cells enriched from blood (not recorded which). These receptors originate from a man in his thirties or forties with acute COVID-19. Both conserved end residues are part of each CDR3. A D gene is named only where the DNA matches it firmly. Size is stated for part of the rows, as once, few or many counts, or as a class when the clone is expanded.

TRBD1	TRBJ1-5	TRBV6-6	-	CASSRQGDQPQHF	TGTGCCAGCAGTAGACAGGGAGATCAGCCCCAGCATTTT
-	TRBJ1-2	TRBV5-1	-	CASSLGDNRGYGYTF	TGCGCCAGCAGCCTGGGGGACAACCGGGGATATGGCTACACCTTC
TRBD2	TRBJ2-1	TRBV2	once	CASLASGGSNEQFF	TGTGCCAGCCTGGCTAGCGGGGGGTCCAATGAGCAGTTCTTC
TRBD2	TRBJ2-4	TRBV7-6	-	CASSLETGATSGNRNIQYF	TGTGCCAGCAGCTTAGAGACGGGGGCGACTAGCGGGAACAGGAACATTCAGTACTTC
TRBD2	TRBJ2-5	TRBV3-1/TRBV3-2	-	CASSQQRGGYQETQYF	TGTGCCAGCAGCCAACAGCGGGGAGGGTACCAAGAGACCCAGTACTTC
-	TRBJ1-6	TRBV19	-	CASRGQIYNSPLHF	TGTGCCAGTAGAGGACAGATATATAATTCACCCCTCCACTTT
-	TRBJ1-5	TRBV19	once	CASSPRVDSNQPQHF	TGTGCCAGTAGCCCCAGGGTCGATAGCAATCAGCCCCAGCATTTT
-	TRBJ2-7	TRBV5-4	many	CASSFEQVHEQYF	TGTGCCAGCAGCTTTGAACAGGTCCACGAGCAGTACTTC
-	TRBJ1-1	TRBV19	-	CATDTGGGVTEAFF	TGTGCCACCGATACGGGGGGAGGGGTCACTGAAGCTTTCTTT
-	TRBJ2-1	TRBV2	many	CASSEVVGARQFF	TGTGCCAGCAGTGAAGTGGTGGGGGCACGGCAGTTCTTC
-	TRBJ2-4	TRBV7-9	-	CASSLAAGNIQYF	TGTGCCAGCAGCTTAGCGGCAGGAAACATTCAGTACTTC
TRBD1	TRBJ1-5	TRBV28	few	CASRTGQGGQPQHF	TGTGCCAGCAGGACGGGACAGGGTGGACAGCCCCAGCATTTT
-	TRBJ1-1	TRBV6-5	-	CASSFHSLNTEAFF	TGTGCCAGCAGTTTCCACAGCCTGAACACTGAAGCTTTCTTT
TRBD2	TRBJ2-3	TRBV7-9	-	CASSQGLAGGFGTDTQYF	TGTGCCAGCAGCCAGGGACTAGCGGGGGGCTTCGGGACAGATACGCAGTATTTT
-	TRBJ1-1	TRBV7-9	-	CRVAVNTEAFF	TGCAGGGTCGCCGTGAACACTGAAGCTTTCTTT
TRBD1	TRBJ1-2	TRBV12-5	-	CASGLDPRTGGNGYTF	TGTGCTAGTGGTTTGGACCCTCGGACAGGGGGCAATGGCTACACCTTC